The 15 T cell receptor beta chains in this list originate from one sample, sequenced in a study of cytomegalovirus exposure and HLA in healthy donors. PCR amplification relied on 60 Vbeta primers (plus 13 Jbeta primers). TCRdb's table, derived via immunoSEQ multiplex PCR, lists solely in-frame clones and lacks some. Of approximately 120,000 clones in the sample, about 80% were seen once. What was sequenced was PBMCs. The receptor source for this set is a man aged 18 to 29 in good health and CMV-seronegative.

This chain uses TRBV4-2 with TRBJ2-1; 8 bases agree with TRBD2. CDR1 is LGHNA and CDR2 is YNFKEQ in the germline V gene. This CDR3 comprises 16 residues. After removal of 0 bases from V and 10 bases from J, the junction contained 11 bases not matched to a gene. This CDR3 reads CASSQDLAGPPFEQFF. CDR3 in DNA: TGTGCCAGCAGCCAAGATCTAGCGGGTCCTCCTTTCGAGCAGTTCTTC.

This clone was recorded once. CDR3 sequence (DNA): TGTGCCAGCAACAGCGGGGTAAGGAACGGGGAGCTGTTTTTT. Its translation is CASNSGVRNGELFF. This chain connects TRBV21-1 to TRBJ2-2; no DNA check was done on the table's D call, TRBD2. TRBV21-1 counts as a pseudogene. The CDR3 is made up of 14 amino acids.

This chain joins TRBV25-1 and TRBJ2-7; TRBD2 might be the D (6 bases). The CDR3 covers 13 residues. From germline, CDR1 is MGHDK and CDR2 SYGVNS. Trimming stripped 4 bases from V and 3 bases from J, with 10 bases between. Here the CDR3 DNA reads TGTGCCAGCAGTGTGGGACTGGTCTACGAGCAGTACTTC. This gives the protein CASSVGLVYEQYF.

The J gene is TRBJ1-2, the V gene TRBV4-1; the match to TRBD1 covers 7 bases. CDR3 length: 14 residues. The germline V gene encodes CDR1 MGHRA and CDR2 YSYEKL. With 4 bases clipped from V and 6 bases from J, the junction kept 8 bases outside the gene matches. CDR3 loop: CASSPGDREHGYTF. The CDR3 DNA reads TGCGCCAGCAGCCCCGGTGACAGGGAGCATGGCTACACCTTC.

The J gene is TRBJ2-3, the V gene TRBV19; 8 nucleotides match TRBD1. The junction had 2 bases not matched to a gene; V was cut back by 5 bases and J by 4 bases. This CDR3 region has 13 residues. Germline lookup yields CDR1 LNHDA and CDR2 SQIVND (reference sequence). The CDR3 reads CASSLDRADTQYF. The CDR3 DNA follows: TGTGCCAGTAGTTTGGACAGGGCAGATACGCAGTATTTT. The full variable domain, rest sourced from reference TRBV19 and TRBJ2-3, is DGGITQSPKYLFRKEGQNVTLSCEQNLNHDAMYWYRQDPGQGLRLIYYSQIVNDFQKGDIAEGYSVSREKKESFPLTVTSAQKNPTAFYLCASSLDRADTQYFGPGTRLTVL.

In DNA form, the CDR3 reads TGTGCCAGCAGAGGATCGGACAGTGGGAATTCACCCCTCCACTTT. Translation gives CASRGSDSGNSPLHF. This chain joins TRBV6-4 and TRBJ1-6; the D gene is possibly TRBD1 (6 bases). Trimming took 6 bases from V and 7 from J, leaving 16 bases between them. Germline loops: CDR1 MRHNA, CDR2 SNTAGT. The CDR3 has 15 amino acids.

The CDR3 loop is CASSQPGQGSDGYTF. Written as DNA, the CDR3 is TGTGCCAGCAGCCAACCGGGACAGGGGTCGGATGGCTACACCTTC. The chain combines TRBV4-2 with TRBJ1-2, with TRBD1 matching over 10 bases. This CDR3 is 15 amino acids long. Germline V lookup: CDR1 LGHNA, CDR2 YNFKEQ. Trimming took 2 bases from V and 6 from J; bases not matched to a gene: 6.

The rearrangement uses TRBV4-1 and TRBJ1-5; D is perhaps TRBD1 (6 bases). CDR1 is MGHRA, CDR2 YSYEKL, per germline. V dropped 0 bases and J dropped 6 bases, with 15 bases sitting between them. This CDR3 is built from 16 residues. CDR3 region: CASSQDPDRNGQPQHF. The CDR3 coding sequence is TGCGCCAGCAGCCAAGACCCCGACAGGAACGGTCAGCCCCAGCATTTT.

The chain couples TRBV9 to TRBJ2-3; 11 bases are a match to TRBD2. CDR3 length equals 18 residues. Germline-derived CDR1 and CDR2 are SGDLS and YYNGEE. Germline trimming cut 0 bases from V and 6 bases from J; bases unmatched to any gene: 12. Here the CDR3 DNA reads TGTGCCAGCAGCGTAGGGGGGGCTAGCGGGGGGCGTACGGATACGCAGTATTTT. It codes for CASSVGGASGGRTDTQYF.

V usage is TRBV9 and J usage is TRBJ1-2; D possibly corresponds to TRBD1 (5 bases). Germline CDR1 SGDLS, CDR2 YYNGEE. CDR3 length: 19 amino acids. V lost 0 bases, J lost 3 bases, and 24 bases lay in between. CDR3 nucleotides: TGTGCCAGCAGCGTAGAGAGCAGGGCAGGTAGAAGGATTGACTATGGCTACACCTTC. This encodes CASSVESRAGRRIDYGYTF.

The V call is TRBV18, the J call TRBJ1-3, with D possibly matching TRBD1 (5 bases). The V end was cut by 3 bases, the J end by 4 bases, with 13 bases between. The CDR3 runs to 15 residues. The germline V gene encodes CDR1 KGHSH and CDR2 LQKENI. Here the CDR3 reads CASSPAGVRGNTIYF. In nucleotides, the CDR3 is TGTGCCAGCTCACCCGCGGGGGTGAGAGGAAACACCATATATTTT.

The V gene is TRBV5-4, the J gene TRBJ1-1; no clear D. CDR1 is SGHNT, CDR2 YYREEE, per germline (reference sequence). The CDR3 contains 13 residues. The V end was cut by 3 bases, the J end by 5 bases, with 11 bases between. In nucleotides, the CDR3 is TGTGCCAGCAGCTCGTTCCAAGAGACTGAAGCTTTCTTT. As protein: CASSSFQETEAFF.

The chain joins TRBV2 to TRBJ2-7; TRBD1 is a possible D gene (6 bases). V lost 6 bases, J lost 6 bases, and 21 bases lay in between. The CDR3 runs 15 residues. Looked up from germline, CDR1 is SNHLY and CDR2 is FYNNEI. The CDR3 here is CASRETSGALSEQYF. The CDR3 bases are TGTGCCAGCAGAGAAACGTCAGGGGCCCTTTCCGAGCAGTACTTC.

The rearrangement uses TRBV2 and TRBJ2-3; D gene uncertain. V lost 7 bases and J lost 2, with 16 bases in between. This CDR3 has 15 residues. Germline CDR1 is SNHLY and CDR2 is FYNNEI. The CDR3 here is CASIGDPRATDTQYF. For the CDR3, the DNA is TGTGCCAGCATAGGAGACCCCAGAGCCACAGATACGCAGTATTTT. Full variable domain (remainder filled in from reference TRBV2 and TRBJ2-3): EPEVTQTPSHQVTQMGQEVILRCVPISNHLYFYWYRQILGQKVEFLVSFYNNEISEKSEIFDDQFSVERPDGSNFTLKIRSTKLEDSAMYFCASIGDPRATDTQYFGPGTRLTVL.

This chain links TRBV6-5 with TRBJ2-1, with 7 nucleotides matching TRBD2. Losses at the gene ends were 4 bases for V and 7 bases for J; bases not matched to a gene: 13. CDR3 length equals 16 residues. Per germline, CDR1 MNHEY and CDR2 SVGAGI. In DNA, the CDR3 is TGTGCCAGCAGTTTGGTCGGGACTAAGATTGTGAATGAGCAGTTCTTC. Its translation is CASSLVGTKIVNEQFF.